These 29 T cell receptor beta chains originate from one sample sequenced in a study of cytotoxic CD8 clonotypes in ibrutinib-treated CLL. Sequencing used immunoSEQ multiplex PCR; TCRdb keeps in-frame clones, though not all of them. The table shows 100,000 or so clones, with about 50% occurring only once. Sequences were derived from PBMCs, sampled after 24 months of ibrutinib treatment. The source is a human donor with chronic lymphocytic leukemia.

This clone was detected only once. This sequence joins TRBV29-1 and TRBJ1-5, with TRBD1 identical over 7 bases. CDR1 SQVTM and CDR2 ANQGSEA come from the germline V gene. Losses at the gene ends were 4 bases for V and 0 bases for J; bases not matched to a gene: 3. The CDR3 totals 14 residues. The CDR3 here is CSVVQGYSNQPQHF. The CDR3, as DNA: TGCAGCGTTGTACAGGGGTATAGCAATCAGCCCCAGCATTTT.

The chain recombines TRBV29-1 with TRBJ1-5, with D tentatively TRBD1 (5 bases). Looked up from germline, CDR1 is SQVTM and CDR2 is ANQGSEA. CDR3 length: 14 residues. V was trimmed by 6 bases and J by 4 bases, leaving 16 bases between them. The CDR3 DNA follows: TGCAGCGTCGCCCAGGGTATTGGGAATCAGCCCCAGCATTTT. Protein: CSVAQGIGNQPQHF. Variable domain in full (rest from reference TRBV29-1 and TRBJ1-5): SAVISQKPSRDICQRGTSLTIQCQVDSQVTMMFWYRQQPGQSLTLIATANQGSEATYESGFVIDKFPISRPNLTFSTLTVSNMSPEDSSIYLCSVAQGIGNQPQHFGDGTRLSIL.

In its sample, this clone was seen a few times. This chain joins TRBV5-6 and TRBJ1-1, with D tentatively TRBD1 (6 bases). This CDR3 has 13 amino acids. The germline CDR1 and CDR2 sequences are SGHDT and YYEEEE. Deletions cut 1 base from V and 4 bases from J, with 8 bases between. Here the CDR3 reads CASSLSRGTEAFF. The CDR3 coding sequence is TGTGCCAGCAGCTTGTCCAGGGGCACTGAAGCTTTCTTT.

This chain links TRBV2 with TRBJ1-4; no definite D call. V was cut by 8 bases and J by 11 bases, with 18 bases left in between. This CDR3 comprises 13 residues. The germline gives CDR1 SNHLY, CDR2 FYNNEI. CDR3 nucleotide sequence: TGTGCCAGCTCTGCCGGACCAGACGAGAAACTGTTTTTT. Protein product: CASSAGPDEKLFF. The full variable domain, completed using reference TRBV2 and TRBJ1-4, is EPEVTQTPSHQVTQMGQEVILRCVPISNHLYFYWYRQILGQKVEFLVSFYNNEISEKSEIFDDQFSVERPDGSNFTLKIRSTKLEDSAMYFCASSAGPDEKLFFGSGTQLSVL.

The V gene is TRBV30, the J gene TRBJ1-2, with 9 bases that match TRBD1. V was clipped by 5 bases and J by 8 bases; unmatched bases: 3. CDR3 length: 11 residues. The germline V gene encodes CDR1 GTSNPN and CDR2 SVGIG (reference sequence). Here the CDR3 DNA reads TGTGCCTGGGGACAGGGGAACGGCTACACCTTC. Translated: CAWGQGNGYTF. Full variable domain (outside the CDR3, taken from reference TRBV30 and TRBJ1-2): SQTIHQWPATLVQPVGSPLSLECTVEGTSNPNLYWYRQAAGRGLQLLFYSVGIGQISSEVPQNLSASRPQDRQFILSSKKLLLSDSGFYLCAWGQGNGYTFGSGTRLTVV.

This clone was observed a handful of times. The rearrangement uses TRBV2 and TRBJ1-3, with D unresolved. The germline V gene has CDR1 SNHLY and CDR2 FYNNEI. CDR3 size: 11 residues. The V end lost 8 bases, the J end lost 1 base, and 3 bases lay between the germline ends. The CDR3 DNA reads TGTGCCAGCCGATCTGGAAACACCATATATTTT. Translating it yields CASRSGNTIYF. The full variable domain, rest sourced from reference TRBV2 and TRBJ1-3, is EPEVTQTPSHQVTQMGQEVILRCVPISNHLYFYWYRQILGQKVEFLVSFYNNEISEKSEIFDDQFSVERPDGSNFTLKIRSTKLEDSAMYFCASRSGNTIYFGEGSWLTVV.

This chain connects TRBV11-2 to TRBJ2-7; 9 bases fit TRBD1. Trimming took 6 bases from V and 7 from J; bases not matched to a gene: 13. Germline lookup yields CDR1 SGHAT and CDR2 FQNNGV. The CDR3 length is 15 residues. CDR3 in DNA: TGTGCCAGCAGTCCCCCTGGGACAGGGTTAAGAGAGCAGTACTTC. This translates into CASSPPGTGLREQYF.

The chain recombines TRBV20-1 with TRBJ1-2; TRBD1 might be the D (5 bases). CDR3 size: 11 residues. The ends were cut back, 3 bases at V and 8 bases at J, with 10 bases in the middle. CDR1 is DFQATT, CDR2 SNEGSKA, per germline (reference sequence). The CDR3 DNA reads TGCAGTGCTAGCAGGGAGGGGGGCTACACCTTC. Its protein product is CSASREGGYTF.

This chain joins TRBV2 and TRBJ1-2, with TRBD1 matching 9 bases. Germline-derived CDR1 and CDR2 are SNHLY and FYNNEI. Losses at the gene ends were 2 bases for V and 6 bases for J; bases not matched to a gene: 7. This CDR3 spans 15 amino acids. CDR3: CASSEYNRGQDGYTF. CDR3 sequence (DNA): TGTGCCAGCAGTGAATACAACAGGGGGCAAGATGGCTACACCTTC.

This sequence joins TRBV4-3 and TRBJ1-1; D gene unclear. Germline CDR1 reads LGHNA; CDR2 reads YSLEER. This CDR3 comprises 14 residues. The ends were cut back, 7 bases at V and 1 base at J, with 13 bases in the middle. CDR3 coding DNA: TGCGCCAGCACCCCAAAGCTGGGGAACACTGAAGCTTTCTTT. This codes for CASTPKLGNTEAFF.

CDR3 coding DNA: TGTGCCAGCAGCTGGGGCCCTTCAACTCAGGGAGAAAAACTGTTTTTT. Its translation: CASSWGPSTQGEKLFF. V gene TRBV28 combines with J gene TRBJ1-4, with D maybe TRBD1 (5 bases). The CDR3 is 16 amino acids. CDR1 MDHEN and CDR2 SYDVKM come from the germline V gene. V was pared by 6 bases and J by 8 bases, with 22 bases between.

The J gene is TRBJ1-5, the V gene TRBV10-2; no clear D. The CDR3 runs 14 residues. Trimming left V 8 bases short and J 3 bases short, with 14 bases between. Germline V gives CDR1 WSHSY, CDR2 SAAADI. The CDR3 DNA reads TGCGCCAGCCTTGCGGCGGACTCCAATCAGCCCCAGCATTTT. It yields the protein CASLAADSNQPQHF.

The table lists this clone with a few counts. This rearrangement joins TRBV25-1 to TRBJ1-2, with a possible D match to TRBD1 (5 bases). The CDR3 runs 13 residues. Trimming shortened V by 5 bases and J by 7 bases, and 14 bases separated the two germline ends. Germline V gene data show CDR1 as MGHDK and CDR2 as SYGVNS. CDR3 in amino acids: CASSRIGVSGYTF. CDR3 DNA sequence: TGTGCCAGCAGTCGAATAGGGGTTTCTGGCTACACCTTC.

The sample holds a few counts of this clone. The chain carries TRBV5-1 and TRBJ2-2; 10 bases fit TRBD2. Trimming cost V 5 bases and J 1 base; bases outside gene matches: 5. The CDR3 is made up of 16 amino acids. The germline CDR1 and CDR2 sequences are SGHRS and YFSETQ. CDR3 in amino acids: CASRFSSGGNTGELFF. CDR3 DNA: TGCGCCAGCAGATTTTCTAGCGGGGGGAACACCGGGGAGCTGTTTTTT.

This chain uses TRBV6-6 with TRBJ2-3; D tentatively reads TRBD1 or TRBD2 (5 bases each). Germline CDR1 reads MNHNY; CDR2 reads SVGAGI (reference sequence). V lost 6 bases and J 7 bases, leaving 23 bases between the germline ends. This CDR3 spans 16 amino acids. CDR3 in DNA: TGTGCCAGCAGCCGGGGCCTCAATAACTTCCAATATACGCAGTATTTT. Translated: CASSRGLNNFQYTQYF.

The rearrangement uses TRBV19 and TRBJ1-5; maybe TRBD1 (6 bases). V lost 3 bases and J 8 bases, leaving 17 bases between the germline ends. Germline V CDR1 and CDR2: LNHDA, SQIVND (reference sequence). CDR3 length: 15 residues. The CDR3 bases are TGTGCCAGTAGTATTGAAAACAGGGCGGGGAAGCCCCAGCATTTT. It is translated as CASSIENRAGKPQHF.

Here the CDR3 DNA reads TGTGCCAGCAGCTTAGTTCAGACGGGCGGGGAGCTGTTTTTT. Protein: CASSLVQTGGELFF. The J gene is TRBJ2-2, the V gene TRBV7-2; D is unclear. The CDR3 loop spans 14 amino acids. Germline CDR1 and CDR2: SGHTA and FQGNSA. V shed 1 base and J shed 7 bases, with 10 bases lying between them.

The CDR3 sequence: CASSPYTGNTEAFF. CDR3 nucleotide sequence: TGTGCCAGCAGCCCTTATACAGGGAACACTGAAGCTTTCTTT. V usage is TRBV25-1 and J usage is TRBJ1-1; weak D call: TRBD1 (5 bases). Trimming pared 6 bases from V and 1 base from J, leaving 12 bases between. The CDR3 is made up of 14 amino acids. Germline V lookup: CDR1 MGHDK, CDR2 SYGVNS.

The DNA of the CDR3 is TGTGCCAGCAGTTACAACGGTGACAATGAGCAGTTCTTC. Translation gives CASSYNGDNEQFF. This sequence joins TRBV6-5 and TRBJ2-1; D unresolved. CDR3 length: 13 residues. The germline V gene has CDR1 MNHEY and CDR2 SVGAGI. Trimming left V 2 bases short and J 5 bases short, with 7 bases between.

This clone was counted only a few times. The rearrangement joins TRBV6-6 to TRBJ1-2; the D gene is possibly TRBD1 (5 bases). V lost 8 bases to trimming and J lost 6 bases, with 13 bases between them. CDR3 length: 12 residues. The germline V gene has CDR1 MNHNY and CDR2 SVGAGI (reference sequence). The CDR3 protein is CASLGGRDGYTF. The CDR3 DNA is TGTGCCAGCCTCGGGGGGAGGGATGGCTACACCTTC.

With regard to this clone: Because it lacks the conserved phenylalanine or tryptophan at the end, this CDR3 is likely a read error. No DNA is shown, since the ends of the CDR3 on it are uncertain; the CDR3 is the one TCRdb lists. This chain uses TRBV7-9 with TRBJ1-1. Germline V gene data show CDR1 as SEHNR and CDR2 as FQNEAQ (reference sequence). The CDR3 spans 8 residues, counting both ends. The CDR3 protein is CASSPPPI.

This chain uses TRBV14 with TRBJ2-7; perhaps D is TRBD1 or TRBD2 (5 bases each). V lost 4 bases, J lost 2 bases, and 15 bases lay in between. The germline gives CDR1 SGHDN, CDR2 FVKESK. This CDR3 contains 15 residues. The CDR3 DNA follows: TGTGCCAGCAGCCTGGGGGTAGTGAGCCCCTACGAGCAGTACTTC. Its translation: CASSLGVVSPYEQYF. The whole variable domain, remainder taken from reference TRBV14 and TRBJ2-7, is EAGVTQFPSHSVIEKGQTVTLRCDPISGHDNLYWYRRVMGKEIKFLLHFVKESKQDESGMPNNRFLAERTGGTYSTLKVQPAELEDSGVYFCASSLGVVSPYEQYFGPGTRLTVT.

The chain couples TRBV30 to TRBJ2-7, with TRBD2 matching 8 bases. This CDR3 is 14 amino acids long. J was trimmed by 0 bases and V by 3 bases; bases with no gene match: 4. Germline CDR1 and CDR2: GTSNPN and SVGIG (reference sequence). CDR3 bases: TGTGCCTGGAGCTCGCGGGGGGACTCCTACGAGCAGTACTTC. Its translation is CAWSSRGDSYEQYF.

The chain has TRBV7-2 and TRBJ1-2; possible D gene TRBD1, 5 bases. CDR3 length: 14 residues. Germline lookup yields CDR1 SGHTA and CDR2 FQGNSA. V lost 5 bases, J lost 7 bases, and 17 bases lay in between. The CDR3 nucleotides are TGTGCCAGCAGCCCCCGATATAGGGGTTCTGGCTACACCTTC. Translating it yields CASSPRYRGSGYTF.

J is TRBJ2-3 and V is TRBV4-1; D remains ambiguous. CDR1 and CDR2 (germline): MGHRA, YSYEKL. CDR3 length equals 16 residues. V was trimmed by 1 base and J by 0 bases, leaving 11 bases between them. CDR3 loop: CASSQARYTSTDTQYF. In DNA, the CDR3 is TGCGCCAGCAGCCAAGCACGTTATACTAGCACAGATACGCAGTATTTT.

The chain couples TRBV7-9 to TRBJ2-5, with D maybe TRBD1 (6 bases). The CDR3 is 12 amino acids. Trimming pared 9 bases from V and 0 bases from J, leaving 8 bases between. The V gene's germline CDR1 is SEHNR and CDR2 FQNEAQ (reference sequence). The DNA for the CDR3 is TGTGCCAGTGGGGACAACCAAGAGACCCAGTACTTC. Residues: CASGDNQETQYF.

This clone was seen only once. The genes are TRBV10-3 and TRBJ2-5; 12 positions agree with TRBD2. Trimming took 6 bases from V and 5 from J; bases not matched to a gene: 22. CDR1 is ENHRY and CDR2 is SYGVKD in the germline V gene. CDR3 length equals 20 residues. The CDR3 reads CAIRPGQGISGLAGYETQYF. The CDR3 region has the DNA TGTGCCATCAGGCCGGGACAGGGTATATCTGGACTAGCGGGGTATGAGACCCAGTACTTC.

V and J are TRBV30 and TRBJ1-2; TRBD1 aligns across 7 bases. CDR3 length equals 18 residues. Germline CDR1 reads GTSNPN; CDR2 reads SVGIG (reference sequence). The V and J ends lost 0 bases and 1 base, in that order; junction bases with no gene match: 14. The DNA for the CDR3 is TGTGCCTGGAGTGTTCCACCGATACAGGGGAGGATTAACTATGGCTACACCTTC. Its protein is CAWSVPPIQGRINYGYTF.

The rearrangement uses TRBV11-3 and TRBJ2-1; D is uncertain. The germline V gene has CDR1 SGHNT and CDR2 YENEEA. The CDR3 length is 14 residues. Trimming removed 6 bases from V and 2 bases from J, with 11 bases in between. The CDR3: CASSSLSAYNEQFF. The CDR3 region has the DNA TGTGCCAGCAGTTCCCTGAGCGCCTACAATGAGCAGTTCTTC. The variable domain in full, completed from reference TRBV11-3 and TRBJ2-1, reads EAGVVQSPRYKIIEKKQPVAFWCNPISGHNTLYWYLQNLGQGPELLIRYENEEAVDDSQLPKDRFSAERLKGVDSTLKIQPAELGDSAVYLCASSSLSAYNEQFFGPGTRLTVL.